The rows below give T cell receptor beta chains drawn from one sample of a study of response to subunit inactivated influenza vaccine. TCRdb reprocessed the RT-PCR reads with MiXCR, giving one entry per CDR3 protein. The top ten clones hold around 10% of a sample with fewer than 800,000 distinct CDR3 sequences, 15% to 18% of them seen once. This specimen was PBMCs from blood, taken roughly 12 days after vaccination. The receptor set was obtained from a man aged 45-65 years who received an inactivated influenza vaccine. Both conserved end residues are part of each CDR3. Fields, in order: J gene, V gene, CDR3 length, clone size, D gene, CDR3 DNA, CDR3 protein. D genes are given only for firm matches. Rows give clone size only sometimes, using once, few, many, or a class for an expanded clone.

TRBJ2-7,TRBV20-1,14,.,.,TGCAGTGCTAGAGACGGCGCGAGCTCCTACGAGCAGTACTTC,CSARDGASSYEQYF
TRBJ2-5,TRBV10-2,15,few,.,TGCGCCAGCGTGGGTGGGCTGGGACAAAGGGAGACCCAGTACTTC,CASVGGLGQRETQYF
TRBJ2-7,TRBV5-5,11,few,.,TGTGCCAGCAAGACTAGCTACGAGCAGTACTTC,CASKTSYEQYF
TRBJ2-3,TRBV7-2,13,few,.,TGTGCCAGCAGCTTAGCCCACACAGATACGCAGTATTTT,CASSLAHTDTQYF
TRBJ2-4,TRBV4-3,15,.,.,TGCGCCAGCAGCCAAGGGGTGGCAGGGGTTGGCATTCAGTACTTC,CASSQGVAGVGIQYF
TRBJ2-3,TRBV20-1,11,.,.,TGCAGTGCTCCCTGGGGGAATACGCAGTATTTT,CSAPWGNTQYF
TRBJ2-2,TRBV2,15,few,TRBD2,TGTGCCAGCAGTGAAATTCAGCGGGGCACCGGGGAGCTGTTTTTT,CASSEIQRGTGELFF
TRBJ2-1,TRBV5-4,16,few,.,TGTGCCAGCAGCTTGAGCGGAAGCGGCTCCTACAATGAGCAGTTCTTC,CASSLSGSGSYNEQFF
TRBJ2-5,TRBV29-1,12,many,.,TGCAGCGTTCTGGGGACCCAAGAGACCCAGTACTTC,CSVLGTQETQYF
TRBJ1-2,TRBV10-3,13,.,.,TGTGCCATCAGTGGTGGGGGGGCGATCGGCTACACCTTC,CAISGGGAIGYTF
TRBJ2-7,TRBV20-1,10,.,.,TGCAGTGCGTTTAGCAACGAGCAGTACTTC,CSAFSNEQYF
TRBJ2-1,TRBV4-3,15,.,TRBD2,TGCGGCAGCAGCCAAGGATTCGGGGGAGGGAATAGGCAGTTCTTC,CGSSQGFGGGNRQFF
TRBJ1-1,TRBV18,14,many,.,TGTGCCAGCTCACCACGATCCGGGAACACTGAAGCTTTCTTT,CASSPRSGNTEAFF
TRBJ1-1,TRBV11-2,15,.,TRBD1,TGTGCCAGCAGCTTACAGGGGGGTATGAACACTGAAGCTTTCTTT,CASSLQGGMNTEAFF
TRBJ1-2,TRBV5-1,15,few,.,TGCGCCAGCAGCTTGAGACAGGACACTAACTATGGCTACACCTTC,CASSLRQDTNYGYTF
TRBJ2-2,TRBV7-2,15,few,.,TGTGCCAGCAGCTTAAGGGACAAGAACACCGGGGAGCTGTTTTTT,CASSLRDKNTGELFF
TRBJ2-2,TRBV24-1,17,.,TRBD1,TGTGCCACCAGTGATCTCGACAGGGGGAAGTACACCGGGGAGCTGTTTTTT,CATSDLDRGKYTGELFF
TRBJ2-1,TRBV24-1,13,.,.,TGTGCCACCAGTCAGAAAAATTACAATGAGCAGTTCTTC,CATSQKNYNEQFF
TRBJ2-1,TRBV4-2,17,many,.,TGTGCCAGCAGCCAAACCGGGGCGTTTGGCTCCTACAATGAGCAGTTCTTC,CASSQTGAFGSYNEQFF
TRBJ2-3,TRBV24-1,15,.,.,TGTGCCACCAGTGATTCAGGGTACGGCACAGATACGCAGTATTTT,CATSDSGYGTDTQYF
TRBJ2-5,TRBV7-2,15,.,.,TGTGCCAGCAGCTTAGAGGGGGGGATACAAGAGACCCAGTACTTC,CASSLEGGIQETQYF
TRBJ2-3,TRBV29-1,14,once,.,TGCAGCGTCTTTCGGAGCATCGGCACAGATACGCAGTATTTT,CSVFRSIGTDTQYF
TRBJ2-7,TRBV6-1,12,.,.,TGTGCCAGCAGTGAAGCCGAGTCCGAGCAGTACTTC,CASSEAESEQYF
TRBJ1-3,TRBV3-1,16,few,.,TGTGCCAGCAGCCAAGATCCCTCATCGGCTGGAAACACCATATATTTT,CASSQDPSSAGNTIYF
TRBJ2-2,TRBV9,17,.,.,TGTGCCAGCAGCTCGGACCGGCGTCTACGGGACACCGGGGAGCTGTTTTTT,CASSSDRRLRDTGELFF
TRBJ2-7,TRBV19,16,.,.,TGTGCCAGTAGTATAGATCCCTCTTCCACAACCTACGAGCAGTACTTC,CASSIDPSSTTYEQYF
TRBJ2-7,TRBV20-1,11,.,.,TGCAGTGCTAGAGCCCCCTACGAGCAGTACTTC,CSARAPYEQYF
TRBJ2-2,TRBV3-1,13,once,.,TGTGCCAGCAGCCGCAGGGGCACCGGGGAGCTGTTTTTT,CASSRRGTGELFF
TRBJ2-7,TRBV10-3,13,few,.,TGTGCCATCAGTTCGCAGGGGAATGTCGAGCAGTACTTC,CAISSQGNVEQYF
TRBJ1-1,TRBV7-2,16,few,TRBD1,TGTGCCAGCAGCTCTGACCGACAGGGGTGGAACACTGAAGCTTTCTTT,CASSSDRQGWNTEAFF
TRBJ2-1,TRBV11-2,15,.,.,TGTGCCAGCAGCTCCCGGTTTCTGTCCTACAATGAGCAGTTCTTC,CASSSRFLSYNEQFF
TRBJ2-1,TRBV27,16,few,TRBD2,TGTGCCAGCAGTGCTCGACTAGCGGGGATTCGCAATGAGCAGTTCTTC,CASSARLAGIRNEQFF
TRBJ2-3,TRBV4-2,15,.,TRBD2,TGTGCCAGCAGCACGGGCGGGAGAGGCACAGATACGCAGTATTTT,CASSTGGRGTDTQYF
TRBJ1-2,TRBV29-1,14,few,TRBD1,TGCAGCGTAGCAAGGGGGACAGGGGTTTATGGCTACACCTTC,CSVARGTGVYGYTF
TRBJ2-3,TRBV7-2,16,.,TRBD2,TGTGCCAGCAGCTCGTGGGGGACTAGCGGGAGGGATACGCAGTATTTT,CASSSWGTSGRDTQYF
TRBJ2-2,TRBV6-1,16,.,.,TGTGCCAGCAGGCCGTTAGGGTCTATTAACACCGGGGAGCTGTTTTTT,CASRPLGSINTGELFF
TRBJ1-2,TRBV6-5,16,few,TRBD1,TGTGCCAGCAGTTACACCGGGACAGCTAACCCCTATGGCTACACCTTC,CASSYTGTANPYGYTF
TRBJ1-4,TRBV4-2,14,.,.,TGTGCCAGCAGCCTCCGCGAGACTAATGAAAAACTGTTTTTT,CASSLRETNEKLFF
TRBJ1-4,TRBV6-2/TRBV6-3,12,few,.,TGTGCCAGCAGCCCTATAGACGAAAAACTGTTTTTT,CASSPIDEKLFF
TRBJ2-5,TRBV7-9,14,.,.,TGTGCCAGCAGCAAGGGGACGGGGCCGGAGACCCAGTACTTC,CASSKGTGPETQYF
TRBJ1-2,TRBV12-3/TRBV12-4,14,.,.,TGTGCCAGCAGTTCTTTCAGGGCTAACTATGGCTACACCTTC,CASSSFRANYGYTF
TRBJ2-1,TRBV11-2,17,.,.,TGTGCCAGCAGCTTAGCCGGGGTCAGCCTTATTTACAATGAGCAGTTCTTC,CASSLAGVSLIYNEQFF
TRBJ1-1,TRBV7-2,13,few,.,TGTGCCAGCAGCTCACGGCGGAACACTGAAGCTTTCTTT,CASSSRRNTEAFF
TRBJ2-4,TRBV29-1,15,.,TRBD1,TGCAGCGTCGGGGCAGGGGGCTCCACCAAAAACATTCAGTACTTC,CSVGAGGSTKNIQYF
TRBJ2-2,TRBV7-3,15,.,.,TGTGCCAGCAGCAAATTTGTGGGAGACACCGGGGAGCTGTCTTTT,CASSKFVGDTGELSF
TRBJ2-5,TRBV4-3,15,many,TRBD1,TGCGCCAGCAGCCAAGATCGGGGACAGCAAGAGACCCAGTACTTC,CASSQDRGQQETQYF
TRBJ1-2,TRBV28,12,.,.,TGTGCCAGCACCGCTGGGGGCATTGGCTACACCTTC,CASTAGGIGYTF
TRBJ2-7,TRBV11-2,14,.,.,TGTGCCAGCACCCCTCAGGAGAACTACTACGAGCAGTACTTC,CASTPQENYYEQYF
TRBJ2-7,TRBV7-2,15,few,.,TGTGCCAGCAGCCTATCCGGGACGGACCCCTACGAGCAGTACTTC,CASSLSGTDPYEQYF
TRBJ2-1,TRBV10-3,14,many,.,TGTGCCATTCAGCAGGGATTTGGTTTGCATGAGCAGTTCTTC,CAIQQGFGLHEQFF
TRBJ2-7,TRBV7-2,14,few,TRBD2,TGTGCCAGCAGCTCTAGCGGGAGGACCTACGAGCAGTACTTC,CASSSSGRTYEQYF
TRBJ2-6,TRBV18,18,.,TRBD1,TGTGCCAGCTCAGGGACAGGGGTGATGTGGTCTGGGGCCAACGTCCTGACTTTC,CASSGTGVMWSGANVLTF